This entry lists 2 T cell receptor beta chains sequenced from one sample in a study of response to subunit inactivated influenza vaccine (dated by TCRdb to about 2018). The library was built by means of RT-PCR. Sequencing took place on an Illumina HiSeq 2500. TCRdb handled the public reads itself, with Q25 trimming in fastp and clone calling in MiXCR, and kept productive beta chains. Every distinct CDR3 protein forms one entry, paired with its most common genes and DNA. For this sample there are more than 450,000 distinct CDR3 sequences; roughly 10% appear just once. Around 10% of the sample belongs to the ten largest clones. Separately, the same data were catalogued under a study of T cells expressing NK-cell markers. The second source states: The TCR beta cDNA libraries were made using 5'RACE template switching, a step that added both a universal primer site and unique molecular identifiers.

The sequencing used PBMCs from blood, collected on the day of vaccination. The receptors were sampled from a man in his fifties or sixties who received an inactivated influenza vaccine. Donor details come from another sample of the same person, matched by shared clones.

The rearrangement links TRBV6-5 to TRBJ1-1, with D uncertain. This CDR3 is built from 13 residues. The germline CDR1 and CDR2 sequences are MNHEY and SVGAGI. The V end was cut by 2 bases, the J end by 2 bases, with 6 bases between. As DNA, the CDR3 is TGTGCCAGCAGTTACATGGCTAACACTGAAGCTTTCTTT. Residues: CASSYMANTEAFF.

This clonotype was seen ten or more times. The chain combines TRBV6-5 with TRBJ2-5, with 8 bases lining up with TRBD1. Trimming removed 2 bases from V and 14 bases from J; junction bases left unmatched: 10. Per germline, CDR1 MNHEY and CDR2 SVGAGI. The CDR3 extends over 13 amino acids. CDR3: CASSYSPGQASYF. CDR3 bases: TGTGCCAGCAGTTACAGTCCGGGACAGGCGAGCTACTTC.